This TCR beta chain was observed in a study of blood T cell repertoires in COVID-19. Study overall: The analysed material was cDNA or gDNA that came from T cells, B-cell-depleted T cells, or PBMCs.

The trim removed 3 bases at V and 2 bases at J, leaving 2 bases unmatched. Germline V gene data show CDR1 as SNHLY and CDR2 as FYNNEI. There are 15 residues in the CDR3. How the authors handled the data: Amplification of reference gene primers was used by the study to estimate nucleated cell counts. Sequencing was performed with immunoSEQ multiplex PCR; in TCRdb, only in-frame clones are kept and a portion is missing. The V and J calls and clone size were taken over from that table, and D and trimming were inferred from the DNA. Among 250,000 to 350,000 clones listed, approximately 85% were seen once. Seattle-derived patients entered the study during active infection and were followed longitudinally.

The sequenced sample consisted of peripheral blood. The TCR was taken from a human donor with COVID-19, enrolled during active disease. The donor label of this sample is uncertain. This chain joins TRBV2 and TRBJ1-5; 9 bases map to TRBD1. CDR3: CASSDTGGGNQPQHF. The DNA for the CDR3 is TGTGCCAGCAGTGACACAGGGGGCGGCAATCAGCCCCAGCATTTT. The whole variable domain, filled in from reference TRBV2 and TRBJ1-5, reads EPEVTQTPSHQVTQMGQEVILRCVPISNHLYFYWYRQILGQKVEFLVSFYNNEISEKSEIFDDQFSVERPDGSNFTLKIRSTKLEDSAMYFCASSDTGGGNQPQHFGDGTRLSIL.